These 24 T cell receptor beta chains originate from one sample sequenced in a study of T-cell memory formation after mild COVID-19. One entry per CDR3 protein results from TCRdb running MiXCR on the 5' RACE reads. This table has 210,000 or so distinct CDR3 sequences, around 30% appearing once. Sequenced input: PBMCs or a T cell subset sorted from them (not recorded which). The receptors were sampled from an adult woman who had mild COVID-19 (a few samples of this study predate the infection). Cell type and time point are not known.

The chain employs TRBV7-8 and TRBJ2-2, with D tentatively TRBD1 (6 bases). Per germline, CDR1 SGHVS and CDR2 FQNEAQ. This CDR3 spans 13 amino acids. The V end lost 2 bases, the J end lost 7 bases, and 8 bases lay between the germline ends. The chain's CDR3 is CASSLPGVGELFF. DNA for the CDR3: TGTGCCAGCAGCTTACCAGGGGTCGGGGAGCTGTTTTTT.

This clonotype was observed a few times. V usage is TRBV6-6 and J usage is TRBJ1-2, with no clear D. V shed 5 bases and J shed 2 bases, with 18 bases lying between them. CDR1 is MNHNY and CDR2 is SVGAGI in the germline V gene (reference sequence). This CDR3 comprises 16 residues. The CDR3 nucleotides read TGTGCCAGCAGTACGCAAGCACCCGGTTCGAACTATGGCTACACCTTC. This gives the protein CASSTQAPGSNYGYTF.

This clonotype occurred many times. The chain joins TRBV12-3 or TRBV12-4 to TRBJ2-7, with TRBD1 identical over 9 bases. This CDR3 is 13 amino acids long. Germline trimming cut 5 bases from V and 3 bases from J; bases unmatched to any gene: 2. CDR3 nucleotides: TGTGCCAGCAGTAGACAGGGGGTCTACGAGCAGTACTTC. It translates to CASSRQGVYEQYF.

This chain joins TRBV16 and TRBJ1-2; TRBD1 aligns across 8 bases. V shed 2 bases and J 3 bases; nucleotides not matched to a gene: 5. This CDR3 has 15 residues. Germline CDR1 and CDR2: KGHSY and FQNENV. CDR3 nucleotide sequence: TGTGCCAGCAGCCAACCGACAGGGGAAGACTATGGCTACACCTTC. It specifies CASSQPTGEDYGYTF.

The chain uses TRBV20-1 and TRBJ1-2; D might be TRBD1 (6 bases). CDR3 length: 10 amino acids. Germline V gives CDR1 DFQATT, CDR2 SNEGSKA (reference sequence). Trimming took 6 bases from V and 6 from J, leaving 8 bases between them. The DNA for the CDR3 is TGCAGTGCGCACAGGGATGGCTACACCTTC. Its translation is CSAHRDGYTF.

The CDR3, as DNA: TGCGCCAGCAGCTTGGACAGGGGCTCCATCATTGCGAACATTCAGTACTTC. Translation gives CASSLDRGSIIANIQYF. The V call is TRBV5-1, the J call TRBJ2-4, with 7 bases identical to TRBD1. Trimming at V came to 0 bases and at J to 7 bases, leaving 13 bases not matched to a gene. Per germline, CDR1 SGHRS and CDR2 YFSETQ. The CDR3 is 17 amino acids. The full variable domain, rest sourced from reference TRBV5-1 and TRBJ2-4, is KAGVTQTPRYLIKTRGQQVTLSCSPISGHRSVSWYQQTPGQGLQFLFEYFSETQRNKGNFPGRFSGRQFSNSRSEMNVSTLELGDSALYLCASSLDRGSIIANIQYFGAGTRLSVL.

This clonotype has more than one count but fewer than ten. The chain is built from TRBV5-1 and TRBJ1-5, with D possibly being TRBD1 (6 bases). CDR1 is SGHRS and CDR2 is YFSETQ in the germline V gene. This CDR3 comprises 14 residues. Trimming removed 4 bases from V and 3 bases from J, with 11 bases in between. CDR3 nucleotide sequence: TGCGCCAGCAGCACAGGACAGAACAATCAGCCCCAGCATTTT. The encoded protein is CASSTGQNNQPQHF.

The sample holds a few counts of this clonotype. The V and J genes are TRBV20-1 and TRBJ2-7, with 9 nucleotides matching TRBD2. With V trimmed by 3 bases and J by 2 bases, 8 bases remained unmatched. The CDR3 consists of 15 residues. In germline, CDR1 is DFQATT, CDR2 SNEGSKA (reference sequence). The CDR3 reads CSARGIAGAPYEQYF. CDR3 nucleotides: TGCAGTGCTAGGGGCATAGCGGGAGCACCCTACGAGCAGTACTTC.

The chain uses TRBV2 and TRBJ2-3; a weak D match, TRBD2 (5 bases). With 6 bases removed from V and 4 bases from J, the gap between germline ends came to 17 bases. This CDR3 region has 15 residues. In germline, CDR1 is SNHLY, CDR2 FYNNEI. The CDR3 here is CASRLGTRTPDTQYF. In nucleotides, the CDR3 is TGTGCCAGCAGATTGGGCACTAGGACTCCAGATACGCAGTATTTT.

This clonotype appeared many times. The CDR3 sequence: CATSRDGEGRSPLHF. The CDR3 DNA is TGTGCCACCAGCAGAGATGGGGAGGGCAGGTCACCCCTCCACTTT. The rearrangement links TRBV15 to TRBJ1-6; D ambiguous. The CDR3 is 15 residues long. V was clipped by 0 bases and J by 10 bases, with 13 bases between them. Germline CDR1 LNHNV, CDR2 YYDKDF (reference sequence).

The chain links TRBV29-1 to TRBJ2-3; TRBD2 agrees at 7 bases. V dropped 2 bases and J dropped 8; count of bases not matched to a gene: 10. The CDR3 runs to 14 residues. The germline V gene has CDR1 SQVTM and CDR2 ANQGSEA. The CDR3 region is CSVEILAAFGTQYF. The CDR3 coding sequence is TGCAGCGTTGAAATTCTAGCGGCATTCGGTACGCAGTATTTT.

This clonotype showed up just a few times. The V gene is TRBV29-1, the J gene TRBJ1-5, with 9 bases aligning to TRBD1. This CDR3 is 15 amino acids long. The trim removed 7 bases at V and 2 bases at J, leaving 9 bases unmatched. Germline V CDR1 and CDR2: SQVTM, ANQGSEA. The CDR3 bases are TGCAGCGCCCGCACAGGGGGCGGTGGCAATCAGCCCCAGCATTTT. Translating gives CSARTGGGGNQPQHF.

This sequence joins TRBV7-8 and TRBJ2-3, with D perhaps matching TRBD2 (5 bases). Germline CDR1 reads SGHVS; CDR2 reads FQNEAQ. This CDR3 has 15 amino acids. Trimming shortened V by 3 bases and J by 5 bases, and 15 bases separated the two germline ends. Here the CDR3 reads CASSFKGLPGDTQYF. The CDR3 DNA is TGTGCCAGCAGCTTTAAAGGACTCCCCGGAGATACGCAGTATTTT.

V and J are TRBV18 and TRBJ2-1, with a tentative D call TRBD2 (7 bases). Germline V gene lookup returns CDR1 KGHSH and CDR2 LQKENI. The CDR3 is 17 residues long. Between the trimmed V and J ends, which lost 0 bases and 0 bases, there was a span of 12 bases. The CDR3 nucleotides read TGTGCCAGCTCACCACCGGGCGGGGGCCTCTCCTACAATGAGCAGTTCTTC. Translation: CASSPPGGGLSYNEQFF.

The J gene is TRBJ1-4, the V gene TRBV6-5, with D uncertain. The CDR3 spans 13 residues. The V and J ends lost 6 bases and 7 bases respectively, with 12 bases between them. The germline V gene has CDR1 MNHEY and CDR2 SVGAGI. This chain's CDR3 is CASRGSEGEKLFF. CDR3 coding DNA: TGTGCCAGCAGGGGCAGTGAAGGTGAAAAACTGTTTTTT.

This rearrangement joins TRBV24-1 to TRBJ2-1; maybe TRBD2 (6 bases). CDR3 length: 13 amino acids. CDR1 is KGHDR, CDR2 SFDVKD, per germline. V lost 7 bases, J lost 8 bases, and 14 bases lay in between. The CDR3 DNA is TGTGCCACCAGACAGACTGGAGGGGATGAGCAGTTCTTC. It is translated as CATRQTGGDEQFF.

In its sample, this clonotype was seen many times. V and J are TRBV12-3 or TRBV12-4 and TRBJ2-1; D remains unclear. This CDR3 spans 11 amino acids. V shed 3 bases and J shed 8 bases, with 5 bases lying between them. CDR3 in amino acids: CASSFSHEQFF. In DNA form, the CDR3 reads TGTGCCAGCAGTTTTTCCCATGAGCAGTTCTTC.

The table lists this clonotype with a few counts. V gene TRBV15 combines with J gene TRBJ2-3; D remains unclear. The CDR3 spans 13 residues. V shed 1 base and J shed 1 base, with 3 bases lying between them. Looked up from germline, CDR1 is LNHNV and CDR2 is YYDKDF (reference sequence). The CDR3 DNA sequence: TGTGCCACCAGCAGAGCACGCACAGATACGCAGTATTTT. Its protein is CATSRARTDTQYF.

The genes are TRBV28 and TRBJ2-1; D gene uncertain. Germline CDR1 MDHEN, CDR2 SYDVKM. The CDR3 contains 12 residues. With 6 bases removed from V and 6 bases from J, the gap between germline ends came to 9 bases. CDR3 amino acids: CASRDSGNEQFF. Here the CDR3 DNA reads TGTGCCAGCAGAGACTCGGGCAATGAGCAGTTCTTC.

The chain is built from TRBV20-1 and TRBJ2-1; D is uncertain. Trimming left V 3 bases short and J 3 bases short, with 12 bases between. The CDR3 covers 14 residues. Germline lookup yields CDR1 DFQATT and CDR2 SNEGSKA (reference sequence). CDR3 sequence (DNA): TGCAGTGCTAGGGGTTATTCCCTCTACAATGAGCAGTTCTTC. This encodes CSARGYSLYNEQFF.

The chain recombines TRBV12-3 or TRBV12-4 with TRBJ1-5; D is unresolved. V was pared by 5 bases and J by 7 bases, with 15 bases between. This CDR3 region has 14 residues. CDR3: CASSLGRVSQPQHF. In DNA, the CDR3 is TGTGCCAGCAGTCTAGGACGGGTGTCGCAGCCCCAGCATTTT.

The CDR3 here is CASSLKWQGVDTDTQYF. The CDR3 coding sequence is TGTGCCAGCAGCTTAAAGTGGCAGGGAGTTGATACAGATACGCAGTATTTT. This sequence joins TRBV11-2 and TRBJ2-3, with D possibly called TRBD1 or TRBD2 (5 bases each). V was shortened by 2 bases and J by 3 bases, with 18 bases between the two germline ends. This CDR3 has 17 amino acids. Germline lookup yields CDR1 SGHAT and CDR2 FQNNGV.

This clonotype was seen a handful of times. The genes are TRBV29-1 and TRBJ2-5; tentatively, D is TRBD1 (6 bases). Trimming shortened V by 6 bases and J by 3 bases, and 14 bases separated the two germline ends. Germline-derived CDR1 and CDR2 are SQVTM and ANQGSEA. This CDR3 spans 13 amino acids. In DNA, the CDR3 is TGCAGCGTGGTCACAGGGTCAGAAGAGACCCAGTACTTC. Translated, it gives CSVVTGSEETQYF.

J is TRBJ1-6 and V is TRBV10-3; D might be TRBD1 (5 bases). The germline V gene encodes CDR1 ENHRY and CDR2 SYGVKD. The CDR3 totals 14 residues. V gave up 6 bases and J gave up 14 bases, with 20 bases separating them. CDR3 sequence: CAIRKTAAGKALHF. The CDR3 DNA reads TGTGCCATCAGAAAGACAGCCGCTGGGAAAGCCCTCCACTTT.